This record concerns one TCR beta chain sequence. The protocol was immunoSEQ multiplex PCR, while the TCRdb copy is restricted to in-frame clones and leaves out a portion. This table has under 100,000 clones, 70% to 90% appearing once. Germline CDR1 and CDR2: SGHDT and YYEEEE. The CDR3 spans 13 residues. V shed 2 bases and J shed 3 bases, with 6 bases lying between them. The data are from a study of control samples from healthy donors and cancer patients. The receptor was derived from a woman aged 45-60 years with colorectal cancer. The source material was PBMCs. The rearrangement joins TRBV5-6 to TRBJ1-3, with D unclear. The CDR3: CASSFEYGNTIYF. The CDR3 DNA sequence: TGTGCCAGCAGCTTTGAATATGGAAACACCATATATTTT.